A selection of T cell receptor beta chains follows, all from one sample in a study of T cells after yellow fever vaccination. TCRdb re-called the 5' RACE reads through MiXCR, storing one row per CDR3 protein. Here the sample spans about 68,000 distinct CDR3 sequences, 5% to 8% being singletons. The sequenced sample was CD8+ T cells sorted from PBMCs, obtained roughly 46 days after the first yellow fever vaccination. These TCRs come from a man aged 18 to 30 who received the YFV17D yellow fever vaccine. Both conserved end residues are part of each CDR3.

j_gene,v_gene,CDR3aa
TRBJ1-6,TRBV19,CASSLTENSPLHF
TRBJ1-2,TRBV21-1,CASSKYRILYGYTF
TRBJ2-7,TRBV30,CAWSVQVQYEQYF
TRBJ1-1,TRBV5-1,CASSIYRGGETEAFF
TRBJ2-3,TRBV7-3,CASSPTSGGALDTQYF
TRBJ1-1,TRBV5-1,CASSLGTGPGAEAFF
TRBJ2-3,TRBV3-1,CASSQGLAGISTDTQYF
TRBJ2-2,TRBV7-6,CASSRKIGTSGEGELFF
TRBJ2-5,TRBV28,CASSWVLAQETQYF
TRBJ2-7,TRBV7-9,CASSSALGTSSYEQYF
TRBJ2-3,TRBV4-3,CASSQDWSTGSTDTQYF
TRBJ1-2,TRBV11-3,CASSPTGGDYGYTF
TRBJ1-1,TRBV4-1,CASSQALGPVTEAFF
TRBJ1-1,TRBV29-1,CSVEIGDRGPNTEAFF
TRBJ2-2,TRBV7-9,CASSFSATHNTGELFF
TRBJ2-1,TRBV25-1,CASSELAGEVNEQFF
TRBJ1-1,TRBV13,CASSLLRNTEAFF
TRBJ2-1,TRBV5-6,CASSFVTSGDNEQFF
TRBJ2-1,TRBV6-1,CASTAASSYNEQFF
TRBJ2-7,TRBV5-5,CASSLREAYEQYF
TRBJ2-7,TRBV20-1,CSAVQTGISYEQYF
TRBJ2-5,TRBV7-6,CASSLFSGETQYF
TRBJ2-4,TRBV9,CASSLFGTVTNIQYF
TRBJ2-7,TRBV27,CASSLSGQGTYEQYF
TRBJ1-2,TRBV5-1,CASSYEQGFYGYTF
TRBJ2-3,TRBV12-3/TRBV12-4,CASSLGGVGDTQYF
TRBJ1-1,TRBV20-1,CSAIRVSGSMNTEAFF
TRBJ2-1,TRBV4-2,CASSPGLDFYNEQFF
TRBJ2-1,TRBV7-9,CASSSSGRPVSHNEQFF
TRBJ2-1,TRBV4-2,CASSPRGWSYNEQFF
TRBJ2-7,TRBV4-1,CASSQVPREEVAYEQYF
TRBJ2-7,TRBV27,CASRETGEYEQYF
TRBJ1-2,TRBV6-1,CASSEGGYGYTF
TRBJ2-1,TRBV19,CASSIQGNEQFF
TRBJ2-3,TRBV7-2,CASSFGSVGTDTQYF
TRBJ2-5,TRBV7-8,CASSLRGAVETQYF
TRBJ1-4,TRBV4-1,CASSGQQGFNEKLFF
TRBJ2-1,TRBV7-6,CASSLPPGQGYNEQFF
TRBJ1-5,TRBV6-2/TRBV6-3,CASSYSGALRAQHF
TRBJ1-1,TRBV20-1,CSARDGTEAFF
TRBJ1-1,TRBV5-4,CASSLVGQPMNTEAFF
TRBJ1-1,TRBV28,CASRSRRGDMNTEAFF
TRBJ1-3,TRBV24-1,CATSDTGPGNTIYF
TRBJ2-2,TRBV24-1,CATSDFNWELFF
TRBJ2-7,TRBV3-1,CASSYQTGGGYEQYF
TRBJ2-5,TRBV5-1,CASSLVARGQETQYF
TRBJ2-1,TRBV27,CASSQYYNNEQFF
TRBJ1-1,TRBV9,CASSPSGGAEAFF
TRBJ2-3,TRBV11-2,CASSLGGTPGGDTQYF
TRBJ1-6,TRBV6-5,CASSYVAGENSPLHF
TRBJ2-7,TRBV12-3/TRBV12-4,CASSQGPSWEQYF
TRBJ2-1,TRBV27,CASSLRLLANEQFF